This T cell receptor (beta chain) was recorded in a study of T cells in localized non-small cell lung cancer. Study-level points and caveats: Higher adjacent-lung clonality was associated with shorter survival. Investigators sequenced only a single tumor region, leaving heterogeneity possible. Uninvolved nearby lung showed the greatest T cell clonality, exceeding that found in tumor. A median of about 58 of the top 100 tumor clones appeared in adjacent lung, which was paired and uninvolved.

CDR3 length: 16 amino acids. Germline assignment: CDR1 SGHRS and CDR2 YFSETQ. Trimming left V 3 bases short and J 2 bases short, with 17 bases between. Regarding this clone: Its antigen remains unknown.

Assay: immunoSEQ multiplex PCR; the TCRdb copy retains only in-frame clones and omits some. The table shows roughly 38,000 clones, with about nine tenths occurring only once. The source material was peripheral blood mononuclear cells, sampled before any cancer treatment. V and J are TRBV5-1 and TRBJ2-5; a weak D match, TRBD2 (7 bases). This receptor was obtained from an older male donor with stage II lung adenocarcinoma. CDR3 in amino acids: CASSSGGQPGQETQYF. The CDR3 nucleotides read TGCGCCAGCAGCTCGGGAGGACAGCCGGGACAAGAGACCCAGTACTTC.